This TCR beta chain emerged from a study of blood T cell repertoires in COVID-19. V shed 8 bases, J shed 5 bases, and the junction held 6 bases outside the gene matches. Germline V gives CDR1 SNHLY, CDR2 FYNNEI. The CDR3 totals 14 residues. Assay: immunoSEQ multiplex PCR; the TCRdb copy retains only in-frame clones and omits some. Of fewer than 500,000 clones listed, roughly 85% are singletons. The chain uses TRBV2 and TRBJ2-5; 12 nucleotides match TRBD1. The sample comprised peripheral blood. The receptor comes from a woman in her 30s with active or convalescent COVID-19. The CDR3 reads CASRRDRGRETQYF. The CDR3 coding sequence is TGTGCCAGCCGCCGGGACAGGGGGCGGGAGACCCAGTACTTC.